This paragraph reports one T cell receptor beta chain. Its target is unknown. The record originates from a study of T cell clonotyping in hematopoietic cell transplantation. Assay used: immunoSEQ multiplex PCR; TCRdb lists only in-frame clones, some missing. The sample carries 65,000 to 75,000 clones, about 93% recorded once. Overall study results and limits: Graft donor and pretransplant recipient Inverse Simpson Index values predicted broader posttransplant TCR diversity. Cells were unsorted, so CD4 and CD8 contributions were not separated. Few recipient clonotypes overlapped donors; over 95% were de novo at given depth. After transplant, recipient diversity fell while pathologically expanded clonotypes grew through day 180.

The CDR3 extends over 16 amino acids. V was trimmed by 6 bases and J by 4 bases, leaving 21 bases between them. Germline CDR1 is MGHDK and CDR2 is SYGVNS. The specimen was peripheral blood mononuclear cells. The genes are TRBV25-1 and TRBJ1-1; D perhaps matches TRBD1 (5 bases). The TCR sequence derives from a man aged 45-65 years in good health. Some clones in this sample may be carry-over from other donors' samples. The CDR3 region has the DNA TGTGCCAGCAGAGGAAGGGTACCGCTCGGGGGCACTGAAGCTTTCTTT. Translated: CASRGRVPLGGTEAFF.